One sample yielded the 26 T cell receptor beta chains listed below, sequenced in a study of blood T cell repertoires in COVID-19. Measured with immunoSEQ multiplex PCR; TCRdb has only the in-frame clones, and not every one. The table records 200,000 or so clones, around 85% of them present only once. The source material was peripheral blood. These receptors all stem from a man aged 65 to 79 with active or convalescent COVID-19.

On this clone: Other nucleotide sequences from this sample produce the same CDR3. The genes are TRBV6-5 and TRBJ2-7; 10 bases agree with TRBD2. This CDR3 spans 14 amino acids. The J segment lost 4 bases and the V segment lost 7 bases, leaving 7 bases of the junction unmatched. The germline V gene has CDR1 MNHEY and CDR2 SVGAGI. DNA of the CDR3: TGTGCCAGCACCGTACTAGCGGGGACATACGAGCAGTACTTC. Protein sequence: CASTVLAGTYEQYF.

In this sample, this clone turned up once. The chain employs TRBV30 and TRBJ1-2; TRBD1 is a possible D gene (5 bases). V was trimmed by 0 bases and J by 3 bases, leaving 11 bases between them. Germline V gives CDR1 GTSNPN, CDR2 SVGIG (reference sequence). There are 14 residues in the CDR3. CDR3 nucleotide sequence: TGTGCCTGGAGTGTACTAAGACAGCACTATGGCTACACCTTC. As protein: CAWSVLRQHYGYTF.

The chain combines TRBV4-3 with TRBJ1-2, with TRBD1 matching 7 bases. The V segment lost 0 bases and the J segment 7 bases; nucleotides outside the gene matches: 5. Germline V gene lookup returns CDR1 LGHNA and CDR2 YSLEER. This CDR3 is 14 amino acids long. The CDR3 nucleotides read TGCGCCAGCAGCCAAGATCTGACAGGGCTTGGCTACACCTTC. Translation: CASSQDLTGLGYTF.

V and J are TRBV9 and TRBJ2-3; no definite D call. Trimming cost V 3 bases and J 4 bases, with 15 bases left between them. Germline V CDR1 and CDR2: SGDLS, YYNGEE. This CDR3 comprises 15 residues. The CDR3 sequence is CASSGGGVGADTQYF. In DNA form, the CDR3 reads TGTGCCAGCAGCGGAGGCGGAGTTGGCGCAGATACGCAGTATTTT.

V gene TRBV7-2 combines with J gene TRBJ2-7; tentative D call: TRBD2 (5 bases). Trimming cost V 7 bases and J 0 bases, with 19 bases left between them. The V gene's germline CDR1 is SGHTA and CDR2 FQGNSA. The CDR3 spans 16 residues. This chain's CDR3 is CASTHTGVGSSYEQYF. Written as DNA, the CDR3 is TGTGCCAGCACCCATACCGGGGTGGGGAGCTCCTACGAGCAGTACTTC.

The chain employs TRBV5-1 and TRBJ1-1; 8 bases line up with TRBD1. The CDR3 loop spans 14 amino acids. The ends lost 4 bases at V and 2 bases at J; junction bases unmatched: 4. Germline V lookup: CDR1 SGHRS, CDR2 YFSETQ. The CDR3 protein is CASSRTGSNTEAFF. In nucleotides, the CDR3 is TGCGCCAGCAGCCGGACAGGGAGTAACACTGAAGCTTTCTTT.

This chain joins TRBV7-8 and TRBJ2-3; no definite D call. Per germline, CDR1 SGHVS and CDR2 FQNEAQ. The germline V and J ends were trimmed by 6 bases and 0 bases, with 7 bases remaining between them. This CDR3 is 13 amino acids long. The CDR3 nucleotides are TGTGCCAGCAGACAGAGAAGCACAGATACGCAGTATTTT. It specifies CASRQRSTDTQYF.

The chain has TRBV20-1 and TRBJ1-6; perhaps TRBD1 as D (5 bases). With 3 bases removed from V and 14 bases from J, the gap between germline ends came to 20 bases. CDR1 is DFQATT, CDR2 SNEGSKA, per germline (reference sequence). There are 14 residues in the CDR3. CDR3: CSASSREPGVSLHF. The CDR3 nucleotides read TGCAGTGCTAGTTCGAGGGAGCCGGGGGTGTCCCTCCACTTT.

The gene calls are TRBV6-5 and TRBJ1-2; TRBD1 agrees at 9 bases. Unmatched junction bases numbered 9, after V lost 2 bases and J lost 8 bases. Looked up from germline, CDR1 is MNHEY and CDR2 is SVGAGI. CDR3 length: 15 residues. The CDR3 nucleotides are TGTGCCAGCAGTTACCCCGGGACAGGGAGTTGGGGCTACACCTTC. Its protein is CASSYPGTGSWGYTF.

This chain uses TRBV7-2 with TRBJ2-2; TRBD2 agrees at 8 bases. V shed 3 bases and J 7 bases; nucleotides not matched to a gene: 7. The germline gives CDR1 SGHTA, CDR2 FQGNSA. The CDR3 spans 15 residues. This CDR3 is CASSFGAGAGGELFF. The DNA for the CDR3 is TGTGCCAGCAGCTTCGGAGCGGGGGCAGGCGGGGAGCTGTTTTTT.

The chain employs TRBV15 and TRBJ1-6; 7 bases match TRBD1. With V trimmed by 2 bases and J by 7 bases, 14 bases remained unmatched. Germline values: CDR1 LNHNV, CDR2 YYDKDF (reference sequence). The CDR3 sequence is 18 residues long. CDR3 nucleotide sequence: TGTGCCACCAGCAGAAATGAACCCGGGACAGATCTAAATTCACCCCTCCACTTT. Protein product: CATSRNEPGTDLNSPLHF.

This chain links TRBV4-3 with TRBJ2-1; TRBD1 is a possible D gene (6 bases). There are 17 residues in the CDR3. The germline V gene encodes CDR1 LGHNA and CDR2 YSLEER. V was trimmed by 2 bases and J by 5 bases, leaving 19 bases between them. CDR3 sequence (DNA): TGCGCCAGCAGCCAATCCCCCGGGACACCCCTAAACAATGAGCAGTTCTTC. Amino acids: CASSQSPGTPLNNEQFF.

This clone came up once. The CDR3 sequence: CASSEFVSDTGELFF. The CDR3 nucleotides are TGTGCCAGCAGTGAATTCGTGAGCGACACCGGGGAGCTGTTTTTT. This chain connects TRBV6-1 to TRBJ2-2; no reliable D call. Germline V gene sequence: CDR1 MNHNS, CDR2 SASEGT. Trimming left V 2 bases short and J 3 bases short, with 10 bases between. The CDR3 sequence is 15 residues long.

This CDR3 reads CASSDGQGFRTGELFF. For the CDR3, the DNA is TGTGCCAGCAGCGACGGACAGGGGTTTCGGACCGGGGAGCTGTTTTTT. This rearrangement joins TRBV5-4 to TRBJ2-2, with TRBD1 matching over 9 bases. The CDR3 has 16 amino acids. Germline values: CDR1 SGHNT, CDR2 YYREEE (reference sequence). Losses at the gene ends were 4 bases for V and 5 bases for J; bases not matched to a gene: 9.

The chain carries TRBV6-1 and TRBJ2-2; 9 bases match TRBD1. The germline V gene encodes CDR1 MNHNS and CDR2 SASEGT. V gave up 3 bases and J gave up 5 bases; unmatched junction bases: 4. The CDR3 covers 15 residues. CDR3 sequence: CASSEAGTGTGELFF. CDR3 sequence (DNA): TGTGCCAGCAGTGAGGCGGGGACAGGGACCGGGGAGCTGTTTTTT.

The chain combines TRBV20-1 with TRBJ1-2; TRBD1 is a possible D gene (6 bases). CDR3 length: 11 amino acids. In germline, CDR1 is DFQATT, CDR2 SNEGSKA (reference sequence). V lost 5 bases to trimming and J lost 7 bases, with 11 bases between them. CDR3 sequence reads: CSAAGVVGYTF. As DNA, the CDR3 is TGCAGTGCTGCAGGGGTCGTTGGCTACACCTTC.

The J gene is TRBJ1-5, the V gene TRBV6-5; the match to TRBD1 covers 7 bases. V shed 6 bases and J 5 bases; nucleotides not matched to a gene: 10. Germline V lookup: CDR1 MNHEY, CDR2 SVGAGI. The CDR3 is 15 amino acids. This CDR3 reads CASSLNRGGDQPQHF. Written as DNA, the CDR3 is TGTGCCAGCAGCCTTAACAGGGGAGGCGATCAGCCCCAGCATTTT.

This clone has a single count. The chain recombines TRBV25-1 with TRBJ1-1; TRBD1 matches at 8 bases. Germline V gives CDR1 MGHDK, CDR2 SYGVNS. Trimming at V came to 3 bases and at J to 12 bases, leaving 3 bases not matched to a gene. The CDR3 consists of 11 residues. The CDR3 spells CASSETGETFF. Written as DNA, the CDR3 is TGTGCCAGCAGTGAGACAGGGGAAACTTTCTTT.

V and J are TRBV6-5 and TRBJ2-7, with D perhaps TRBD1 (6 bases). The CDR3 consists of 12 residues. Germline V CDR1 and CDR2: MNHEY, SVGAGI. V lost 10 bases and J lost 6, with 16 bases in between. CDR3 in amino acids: CAIQGRTGEQYF. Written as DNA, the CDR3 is TGTGCCATACAGGGTAGGACGGGCGAGCAGTACTTC.

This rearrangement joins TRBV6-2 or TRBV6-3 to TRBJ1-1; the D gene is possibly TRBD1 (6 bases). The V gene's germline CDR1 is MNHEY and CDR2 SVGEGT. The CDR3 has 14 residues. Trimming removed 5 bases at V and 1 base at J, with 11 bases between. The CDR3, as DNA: TGTGCCAGCAGTGACAGGCCCCGGAACACTGAAGCTTTCTTT. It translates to CASSDRPRNTEAFF.

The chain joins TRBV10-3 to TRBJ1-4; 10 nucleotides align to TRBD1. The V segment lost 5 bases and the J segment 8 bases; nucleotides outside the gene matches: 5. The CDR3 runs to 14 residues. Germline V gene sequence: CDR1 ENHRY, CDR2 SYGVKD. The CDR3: CAISWDRGGEKLFF. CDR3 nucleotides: TGTGCCATCAGTTGGGACAGGGGAGGAGAAAAACTGTTTTTT.

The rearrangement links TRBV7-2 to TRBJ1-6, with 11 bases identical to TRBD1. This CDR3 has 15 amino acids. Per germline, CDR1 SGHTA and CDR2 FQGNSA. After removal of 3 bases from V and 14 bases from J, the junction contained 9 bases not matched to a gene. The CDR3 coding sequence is TGTGCCAGCAGCTTGGCGGGGGACAGGGGGGGAACCCTCCACTTT. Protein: CASSLAGDRGGTLHF.

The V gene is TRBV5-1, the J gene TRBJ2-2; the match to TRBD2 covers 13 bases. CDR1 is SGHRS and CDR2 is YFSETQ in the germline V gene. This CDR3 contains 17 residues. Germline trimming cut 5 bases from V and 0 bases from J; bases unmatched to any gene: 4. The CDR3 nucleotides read TGCGCCAGCAGTTTGACTAGCGGGGGGCCGAACACCGGGGAGCTGTTTTTT. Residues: CASSLTSGGPNTGELFF.

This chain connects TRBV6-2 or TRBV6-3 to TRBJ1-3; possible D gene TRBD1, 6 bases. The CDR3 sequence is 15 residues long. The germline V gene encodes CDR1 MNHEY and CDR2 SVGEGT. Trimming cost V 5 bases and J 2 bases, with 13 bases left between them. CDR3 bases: TGTGCCAGCAGTACGACAGGTTTGCCTGGAAACACCATATATTTT. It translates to CASSTTGLPGNTIYF.

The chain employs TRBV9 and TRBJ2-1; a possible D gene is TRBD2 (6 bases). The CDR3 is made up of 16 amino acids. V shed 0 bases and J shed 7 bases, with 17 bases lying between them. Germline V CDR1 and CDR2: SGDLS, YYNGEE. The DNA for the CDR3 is TGTGCCAGCAGCGTAGATAGTTGGGCGGGACGGAATGAGCAGTTCTTC. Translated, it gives CASSVDSWAGRNEQFF.

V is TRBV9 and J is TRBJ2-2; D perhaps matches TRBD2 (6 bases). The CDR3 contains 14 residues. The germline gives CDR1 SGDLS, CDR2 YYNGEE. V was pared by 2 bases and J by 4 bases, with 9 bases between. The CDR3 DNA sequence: TGTGCCAGCAGCGTCCGGGACTCCACCGGGGAGCTGTTTTTT. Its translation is CASSVRDSTGELFF. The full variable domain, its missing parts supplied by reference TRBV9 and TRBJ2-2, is DSGVTQTPKHLITATGQRVTLRCSPRSGDLSVYWYQQSLDQGLQFLIQYYNGEERAKGNILERFSAQQFPDLHSELNLSSLELGDSALYFCASSVRDSTGELFFGEGSRLTVL.